This TCR beta chain was identified during a study of human T cells and chemical hapten exposure. Study details: Sensitization used 2% DPC on approximately 2 cm by approximately 2 cm upper inner arm skin. Study-level results: With patch test score, the counts of PT1 expanded TCRs showed a positive correlation.

CDR3 length: 13 residues. Deletions cut 4 bases from V and 1 base from J, with 6 bases between. Germline CDR1 reads MNHEY; CDR2 reads SVGEGT. The library put unique molecular identifiers onto individual cDNA molecules. TCRdb ran MiXCR on the RACE reads and lists one entry per CDR3 protein. The sample gives 100,000 or so distinct CDR3 sequences, roughly a tenth of which show up once; less than 2.5% is in the top ten. This clonotype was detected a few times. Its antigen is unknown. The time point denotes: patch test 1, 2 weeks after DPC sensitization. The treatment here: therapeutic diphenylcyclopropenone sensitization with weekly scalp DPC.

The origin of this receptor is a man between 40 and 49 years old with alopecia areata. Some clones in this sample may be carry-over from other donors' samples. This sample comprised whole blood, obtained in connection with sensitization to the hapten diphenylcyclopropenone (DPC). This chain uses TRBV6-2 or TRBV6-3 with TRBJ2-3, with D hard to call. In DNA form, the CDR3 reads TGTGCCAGCAGTTCCCTGGGCACAGATACGCAGTATTTT. It translates to CASSSLGTDTQYF.